Below are 5 T cell receptor beta chains sequenced from a single sample in a study of chemoradiotherapy in HPV16-positive cancers. Sequenced by immunoSEQ multiplex PCR; TCRdb stores in-frame clones only, minus some. The sample carries thousands of clones, 89% recorded once. Sequenced material: tumor tissue, taken from a patient who underwent chemoradiotherapy. These receptor sequences come from a human donor with HPV-associated anogenital cancer.

Written as DNA, the CDR3 is TGTGCCAGCAGTGGACAGGGGGGATTCAATCAGCCCCAGCATTTT. Protein product: CASSGQGGFNQPQHF. The chain joins TRBV6-1 to TRBJ1-5; 9 bases fit TRBD1. Losses at the gene ends were 4 bases for V and 3 bases for J; bases not matched to a gene: 4. The CDR3 spans 15 residues. Germline loops: CDR1 MNHNS, CDR2 SASEGT.

The chain employs TRBV27 and TRBJ2-1; D gene uncertain. This CDR3 spans 12 amino acids. From germline, CDR1 is MNHEY and CDR2 SMNVEV (reference sequence). V dropped 5 bases and J dropped 5 bases, with 7 bases sitting between them. The CDR3, as DNA: TGTGCCAGCAGTATGATGGACAATGAGCAGTTCTTC. As protein: CASSMMDNEQFF.

The J gene is TRBJ1-1, the V gene TRBV19; no reliable D call. Germline V gene data show CDR1 as LNHDA and CDR2 as SQIVND (reference sequence). This CDR3 is built from 12 residues. V lost 3 bases and J lost 4, with 6 bases in between. The chain's CDR3 is CASSMVGTEAFF. The CDR3, as DNA: TGTGCCAGTAGTATGGTGGGCACTGAAGCTTTCTTT.

The chain links TRBV6-5 to TRBJ2-7, with 8 bases that match TRBD2. Germline V gene lookup returns CDR1 MNHEY and CDR2 SVGAGI. The CDR3 runs 12 residues. The ends lost 5 bases at V and 6 bases at J; junction bases unmatched: 3. The CDR3 spells CASSKGLGEQYF. CDR3 nucleotides: TGTGCCAGCAGTAAGGGACTAGGCGAGCAGTACTTC.

The chain joins TRBV4-1 to TRBJ2-7, with TRBD1 matching over 12 bases. In germline, CDR1 is MGHRA, CDR2 YSYEKL. The CDR3 has 14 amino acids. V gave up 4 bases and J gave up 5 bases; unmatched junction bases: 3. CDR3 in amino acids: CASSLGTGGDEQYF. The CDR3 nucleotides read TGCGCCAGCAGCCTCGGGACAGGGGGCGACGAGCAGTACTTC.